Shown below are 7 T cell receptor beta chains from a single sample sequenced in a study of blood T cell repertoires in COVID-19. The data were produced by immunoSEQ multiplex PCR, yet TCRdb's version contains in-frame clones alone and is incomplete. This table holds about 170,000 clones, approximately 90% found once. Sequences were obtained from peripheral blood. These receptors were collected from a woman of 80 years or more in a cohort sampled during active or convalescent COVID-19.

The table lists this clone with a few counts. The J gene is TRBJ2-1, the V gene TRBV7-9, with 9 bases identical to TRBD1. CDR3 length equals 14 residues. CDR1 and CDR2 (germline): SEHNR, FQNEAQ (reference sequence). Trimming took 4 bases from V and 6 from J; bases not matched to a gene: 4. Written as DNA, the CDR3 is TGTGCCAGCAGCTCGGACAGGGGAGGCAATGAGCAGTTCTTC. It is translated as CASSSDRGGNEQFF.

The chain has TRBV5-1 and TRBJ2-1; D may be TRBD2 (6 bases). Germline values: CDR1 SGHRS, CDR2 YFSETQ. The length of the CDR3 is 14 residues. V lost 3 bases and J 0 bases, leaving 7 bases between the germline ends. The CDR3 here is CASSSSVSYNEQFF. The CDR3 region has the DNA TGCGCCAGCAGCTCTAGCGTCTCCTACAATGAGCAGTTCTTC.

The chain has TRBV15 and TRBJ2-2, with D possibly TRBD1 on 5 matching bases. Per germline, CDR1 LNHNV and CDR2 YYDKDF (reference sequence). Trimming shortened V by 1 base and J by 7 bases, and 10 bases separated the two germline ends. The CDR3 loop spans 14 amino acids. Written as DNA, the CDR3 is TGTGCCACCAGCAGAGGACAGCCGATCGGGGAGCTGTTTTTT. Translated, it gives CATSRGQPIGELFF.

This clone has only a few counts. The chain links TRBV5-1 to TRBJ1-2; 8 bases fit TRBD1. J lost 0 bases, V lost 8 bases, and 0 bases had no gene match. The CDR3 length is 12 residues. Looked up from germline, CDR1 is SGHRS and CDR2 is YFSETQ. The CDR3 spells CARQGANYGYTF. CDR3 coding DNA: TGCGCCAGACAGGGGGCTAACTATGGCTACACCTTC.

This clone appeared once. The CDR3 region has the DNA TGTGCCAGCAGTTCTGAGGGTGGTATAACCTACGAGCAGTACTTC. As protein: CASSSEGGITYEQYF. The chain couples TRBV27 to TRBJ2-7, with a possible D match to TRBD2 (5 bases). V gave up 4 bases and J gave up 2 bases, with 15 bases separating them. This CDR3 region has 15 residues. Germline CDR1 MNHEY, CDR2 SMNVEV (reference sequence).

This sequence joins TRBV18 and TRBJ1-3; a possible D gene is TRBD1 (5 bases). The germline CDR1 and CDR2 sequences are KGHSH and LQKENI. This CDR3 has 15 residues. The V gene lost 3 bases and the J gene lost 3 bases, with 12 bases spanning the gap. CDR3 DNA sequence: TGTGCCAGCTCACCCACGCGGGACGGTGGAAACACCATATATTTT. It is translated as CASSPTRDGGNTIYF.

This clone was seen a few times. The chain uses TRBV15 and TRBJ1-5; 9 positions agree with TRBD1. This CDR3 is built from 15 residues. J lost 2 bases, V lost 2 bases, and 1 base had no gene match. Germline V gives CDR1 LNHNV, CDR2 YYDKDF (reference sequence). The DNA for the CDR3 is TGTGCCACCAGCAGATGGACAGGGGGCAATCAGCCCCAGCATTTT. Amino acids: CATSRWTGGNQPQHF.